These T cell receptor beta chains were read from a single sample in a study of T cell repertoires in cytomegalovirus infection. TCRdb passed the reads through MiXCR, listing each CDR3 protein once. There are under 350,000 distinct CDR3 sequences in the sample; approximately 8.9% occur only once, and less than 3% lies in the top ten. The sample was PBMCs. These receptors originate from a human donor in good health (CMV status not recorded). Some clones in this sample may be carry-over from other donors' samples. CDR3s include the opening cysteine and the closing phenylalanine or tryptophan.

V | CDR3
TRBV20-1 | CSAGTVYSNQPQHF
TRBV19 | CASSIAGRLGASGANVLTF
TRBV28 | CASSLMSDYSNQPQHF
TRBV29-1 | CSTGGAFNEQFF
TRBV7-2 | CASSLAGSTDTQYF
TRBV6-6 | CASSSLGQKNTEAFF
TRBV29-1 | CSAREGTTGELFF
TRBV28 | CASSLRGQGARGEQFF
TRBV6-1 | CASSEVGGGNEQFF
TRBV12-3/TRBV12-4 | CASSGRNYGYTF
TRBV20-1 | CSARPQQGARGYTF
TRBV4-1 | CASSHRRGSSYEQYF
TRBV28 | CASSQSRGGGETQYF
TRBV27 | CASSRNGGAGANVLTF
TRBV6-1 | CASTQGGSLTGELFF
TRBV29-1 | CSVADTEAFF
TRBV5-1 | CASSRYRGLQETQYF
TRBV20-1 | CSARDIKKETQYF
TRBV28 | CASSLSGQGSTGELFF
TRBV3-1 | CASSQGGGSLEAFF
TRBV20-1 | CSALWGGREQYF
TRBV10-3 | CAISESMGRNTEAFF
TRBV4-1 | CASSQEGGNNEKLFF
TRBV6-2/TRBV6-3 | CASSYPSGQVGDTQYF
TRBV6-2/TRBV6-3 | CATGQAQETQYF
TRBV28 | CASSSTGTGTTTEAFF
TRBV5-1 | CASSSQPPGTSYNEQFF
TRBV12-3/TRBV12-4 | CASRSRGTPLAKNIQYF
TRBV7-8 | CASSSRTGSGNTIYF
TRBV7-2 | CASSLDRGWGDSPLHF
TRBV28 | CASIRGVVRGYYSNQPQHF
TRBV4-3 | CASSQDGPGLKIAFF
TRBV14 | CASSQRLGTESYNEQFF
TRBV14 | CASSPLGTNTGELFF
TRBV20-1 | CSASLGGSNQPQHF
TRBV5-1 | CASSRGQRSSYNEQFF
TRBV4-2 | CASSQDPHREETQYF
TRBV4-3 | CASSQGRGHNEQFF
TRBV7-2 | CASSLQGLNTGELFF
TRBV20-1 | CSAETTGTAGGYTF
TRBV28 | CASYFQRGDTTYNEQFF
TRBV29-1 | CSVVSTEREQYF
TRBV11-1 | CASSLDGSRKGAFF
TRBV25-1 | CASSDAGRRSEAFF
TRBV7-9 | CASSGQGAPNSPLHF
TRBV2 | CASSRGGRSETQYF
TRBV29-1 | CSVDRGLTGANVLTF
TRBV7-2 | CASSILSSGSHTDTQYF
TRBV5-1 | CASSAGGSIWETQYF
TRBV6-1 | CASSEGTGSTDTQYF
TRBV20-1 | CSARAGGRGHPLNTEAFF
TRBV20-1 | CSARFWGRERGDPTTNEKLFF
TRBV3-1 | CASSHADYEQYF
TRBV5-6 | CASRPVFSLEAFF
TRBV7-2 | CASSFTSGGSNEQFF